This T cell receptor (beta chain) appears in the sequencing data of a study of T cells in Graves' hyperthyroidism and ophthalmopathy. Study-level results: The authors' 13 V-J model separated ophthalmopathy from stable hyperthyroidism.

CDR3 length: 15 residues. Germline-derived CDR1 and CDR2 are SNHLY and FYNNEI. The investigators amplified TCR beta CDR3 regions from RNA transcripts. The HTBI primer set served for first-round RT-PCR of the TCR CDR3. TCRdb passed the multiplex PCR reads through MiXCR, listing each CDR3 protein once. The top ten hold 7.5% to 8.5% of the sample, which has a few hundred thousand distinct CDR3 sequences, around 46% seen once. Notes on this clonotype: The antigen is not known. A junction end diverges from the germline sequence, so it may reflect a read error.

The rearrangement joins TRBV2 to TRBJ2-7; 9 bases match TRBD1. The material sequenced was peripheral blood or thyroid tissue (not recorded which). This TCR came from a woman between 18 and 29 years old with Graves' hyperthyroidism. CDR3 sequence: CASSEEQGAYYERSF. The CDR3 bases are TGTGCCAGCAGTGAGGAACAGGGGGCTTACTACGAGCGGAGCTTC.